This T cell receptor beta chain was identified in a study of shared T cell receptors in the human thymus. The table came from immunoSEQ multiplex PCR; TCRdb's copy has only in-frame clones and leaves some out. The repertoire holds 540,000 or so clones, with approximately 78% as singletons. The CDR3 consists of 15 residues. Per the germline V gene, CDR1 is WNHNN and CDR2 is SYGVQD (reference sequence). Trimming removed 3 bases from V and 2 bases from J; junction bases left unmatched: 4. These data were also filed under a second study, of human thymus T cells. Per that paper: It was from resections taken during corrective heart surgery that the thymus tissue came.

This chain uses TRBV10-1 with TRBJ2-7, with 10 bases identical to TRBD2. Material: thymocytes. This receptor was identified in a boy under two years old with a congenital heart defect. CDR3 protein: CASSDLAGDAYEQYF. CDR3 in DNA: TGCGCCAGCAGTGACCTAGCGGGGGACGCCTACGAGCAGTACTTC.